This T cell receptor beta chain was found in a study of T cell responses to AZD1222 COVID-19 vaccine. Study context: It was second doses at about 4 or about 12 weeks that were pooled.

Regarding this clone: What it binds is not known.

The germline V and J ends were trimmed by 7 bases and 9 bases, with 19 bases remaining between them. The CDR3 is made up of 15 amino acids. Germline V gene data show CDR1 as SNHLY and CDR2 as FYNNEI. Findings of the study overall: The donor group comprised mostly white British people and more females; the analysis possibly underestimated clonal diversity. The study found vaccine-associated CD4 TCRs spanning spike, dominant at 160-218 and 743-854.

Sequencing used immunoSEQ multiplex PCR; TCRdb keeps in-frame clones, though not all of them. The repertoire holds 130,000 to 150,000 clones, under 95% seen once, with around 5.2% in the top ten. This rearrangement joins TRBV2 to TRBJ1-6; no firm D call. The origin of this receptor is an adult in good health. This sample comprised peripheral blood, obtained on day 0 of AZD1222 vaccination. In DNA, the CDR3 is TGTGCCAGCATCTTAGGGCCCGGAGCGGCTTCACCCCTCCACTTT. As protein: CASILGPGAASPLHF.